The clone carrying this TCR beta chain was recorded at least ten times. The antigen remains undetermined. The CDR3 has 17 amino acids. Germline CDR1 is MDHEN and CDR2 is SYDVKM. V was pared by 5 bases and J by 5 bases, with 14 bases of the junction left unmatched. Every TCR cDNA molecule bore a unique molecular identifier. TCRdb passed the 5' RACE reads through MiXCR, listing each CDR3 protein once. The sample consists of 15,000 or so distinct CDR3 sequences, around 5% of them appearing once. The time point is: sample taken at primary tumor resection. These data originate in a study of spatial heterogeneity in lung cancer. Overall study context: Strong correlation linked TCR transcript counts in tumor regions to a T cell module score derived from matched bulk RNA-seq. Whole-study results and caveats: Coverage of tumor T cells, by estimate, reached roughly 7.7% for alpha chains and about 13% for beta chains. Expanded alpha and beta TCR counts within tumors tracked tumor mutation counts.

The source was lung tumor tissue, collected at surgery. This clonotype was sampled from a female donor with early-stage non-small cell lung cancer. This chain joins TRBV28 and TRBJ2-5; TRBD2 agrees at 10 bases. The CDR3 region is CASSPPGTAGGRETQYF. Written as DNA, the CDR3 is TGTGCCAGCAGTCCCCCCGGGACAGCGGGGGGGAGGGAGACCCAGTACTTC.